The T cell receptor (beta chain) under discussion was sequenced for a study of T-cell reconstitution after alpha-beta-depleted transplantation in children. Study-level results: Surviving recipient cells, namely T cells and thymic progenitors, were the source of high day-60 TCRbeta diversity in some patients. A year had passed since transplant, and T-cell counts and diversity by then came mostly from newly produced T cells. As was reported, about two months after transplant, alpha-beta T cells came from several hundred expanded graft clones.

Per the germline V gene, CDR1 is SQVTM and CDR2 is ANQGSEA. The CDR3 consists of 13 residues. The germline V and J ends were trimmed by 1 base and 3 bases, with 9 bases remaining between them. Preparation of the TCRbeta library used unique molecular identifiers. Via MiXCR, TCRdb re-called the PCR reads, giving one row per CDR3 protein. The repertoire holds about 830,000 distinct CDR3 sequences, with roughly 15% as singletons. A note on this clonotype: Its antigen is not identified.

The sequencing here drew on PBMCs, mostly from graft donor cells, taken 360 days after TCRalphabeta/CD19-depleted stem cell transplant. The receptor comes from a male patient between 10 and 17 years old who had a stem cell transplant for acute lymphoblastic leukemia, so the T cells may come from the graft donor. The chain recombines TRBV29-1 with TRBJ2-5; D may be TRBD1 (5 bases). The chain's CDR3 is CSVEVAGKETQYF. The CDR3 bases are TGCAGCGTTGAAGTTGCAGGGAAAGAGACCCAGTACTTC.